This T cell receptor beta chain was recovered during a study of blood T cell repertoires in COVID-19. Study background: Whether acute or convalescent, the COVID-19 samples came from the United States, Italy and Spain.

The CDR3 is 15 residues long. V was pared by 6 bases and J by 3 bases, with 4 bases of the junction left unmatched. Germline loops: CDR1 KGHSH, CDR2 LQKENI. As originally analysed: Cell counts per sample came from amplifying reference gene primers. Here immunoSEQ multiplex PCR was the method, and the copy in TCRdb shows in-frame clones only, minus some. Clone size and the V and J calls come from that table; the DNA yielded D and trimming. The profile covers fewer than 300,000 clones, with 70% to 90% appearing a single time and 1.2% taken by the ten largest. Sample: PBMCs or T cells enriched from blood (not recorded which). V usage is TRBV18 and J usage is TRBJ2-2, with 10 positions matching TRBD1. This TCR was recovered from a woman in her thirties or forties with acute COVID-19. This CDR3 is CASSPGQGDTGELFF. The CDR3 bases are TGTGCCAGCTCTCCTGGACAGGGGGACACCGGGGAGCTGTTTTTT.